These T cell receptor beta chains were read from a single sample in a study of T-cell reconstitution after alpha-beta-depleted transplantation in children. MiXCR, applied by TCRdb to the PCR reads, yields one record per CDR3 protein. The table includes some 640,000 distinct CDR3 sequences, 16% detected once. This material consisted of PBMCs from the stem cell graft donor, taken from the stem cell graft. These receptors came from a human donor who donated a stem cell graft to a child with acute myeloid leukemia. Both conserved end residues are part of each CDR3. A D gene is named only where the DNA matches it firmly. Size is omitted from some rows. Given values are once, few, many or a class for expanded clones.

size: NA; D: NA; V: TRBV28; J: TRBJ2-1; DNA: TGTGCCAGCAGCCGTGGGACTTCCGACTACAATGAGCAGTTCTTC; CDR3: CASSRGTSDYNEQFF
size: few; D: NA; V: TRBV25-1; J: TRBJ2-5; DNA: TGTGCCAGCAGTGAATACCAGACCCAAGAGACCCAGTACTTC; CDR3: CASSEYQTQETQYF
size: NA; D: TRBD1; V: TRBV2; J: TRBJ2-5; DNA: TGTGCCAGCAGGATATGGACAGGTTTGCAAGAGACCCAGTACTTC; CDR3: CASRIWTGLQETQYF
size: NA; D: NA; V: TRBV25-1; J: TRBJ2-1; DNA: TGTGCCAGCAGTGATCCCCTGGGAGGGGGTCCCTACAATGAGCAGTTCTTC; CDR3: CASSDPLGGGPYNEQFF
size: many; D: NA; V: TRBV20-1; J: TRBJ1-1; DNA: TGCAGAGCTCAGGGGAACACTGAAGCTTTCTTT; CDR3: CRAQGNTEAFF
size: few; D: TRBD1; V: TRBV7-9; J: TRBJ2-5; DNA: TGTGCCAGCAGCCGAGACACAGGGGTTCAAGAGACCCAGTACTTC; CDR3: CASSRDTGVQETQYF
size: many; D: NA; V: TRBV20-1; J: TRBJ2-7; DNA: TGCAGTGCTAGGGGACGGAGAATGGAGCAGTACTTC; CDR3: CSARGRRMEQYF
size: many; D: NA; V: TRBV29-1; J: TRBJ2-5; DNA: TGCAGCGTTGAGTCTCCCAGGGTACTTGGGCAAGAGACCCAGTACTTC; CDR3: CSVESPRVLGQETQYF
size: many; D: NA; V: TRBV12-3/TRBV12-4; J: TRBJ2-2; DNA: TGTGCCAGCAGTTTAGCTGTGGCAGGGGAGCTGTTTTTT; CDR3: CASSLAVAGELFF
size: few; D: TRBD1; V: TRBV6-1; J: TRBJ1-3; DNA: TGTGCCATCCTCCTTCGCCGGGACAGGGTGTCCTACTCTGGAAACACCATATATTTT; CDR3: CAILLRRDRVSYSGNTIYF
size: NA; D: NA; V: TRBV7-9; J: TRBJ1-2; DNA: TGTGCCAGCAGCTTTAACTCGCGAACAGAAGATGGCTACACCTTC; CDR3: CASSFNSRTEDGYTF
size: few; D: TRBD1; V: TRBV7-9; J: TRBJ1-6; DNA: TGTGCCAGCAGCCGGAGGGACAGGGCGTCCTCACCCCTCCACTTT; CDR3: CASSRRDRASSPLHF
size: many; D: NA; V: TRBV4-3; J: TRBJ2-1; DNA: TGCGCCAGCAGCCCACAGGACGGCACCAATGAGCAGTTCTTC; CDR3: CASSPQDGTNEQFF
size: NA; D: TRBD2; V: TRBV4-1; J: TRBJ2-7; DNA: TGCGCCAGCAGCCAAGAGGACGCGGGGGGGTACTACGAGCAGTACTTC; CDR3: CASSQEDAGGYYEQYF
size: NA; D: NA; V: TRBV12-3/TRBV12-4; J: TRBJ2-6; DNA: TGTGCCAGCAGTCCGTTATCGGGGCGCCAAATCTCTGGGGCCAACGTCCTGACTTTC; CDR3: CASSPLSGRQISGANVLTF
size: few; D: TRBD1; V: TRBV7-9; J: TRBJ1-1; DNA: TGTGCCAGCAGCCACGGACAGGGTGAAGCTTTCTTT; CDR3: CASSHGQGEAFF
size: few; D: NA; V: TRBV29-1; J: TRBJ2-3; DNA: TGCAGCGTTGAAGGAGCTGACCCCTCCACAGATACGCAGTATTTT; CDR3: CSVEGADPSTDTQYF
size: many; D: TRBD2; V: TRBV6-4; J: TRBJ2-1; DNA: TGTGCCAGCAGCCCTAGAGCGGGGGGCCCCAATGAGCAGTTCTTC; CDR3: CASSPRAGGPNEQFF
size: many; D: NA; V: TRBV9; J: TRBJ2-5; DNA: TGTGCCAGCACCCCGGAAGGGGTATATGGGACCCAGTACTTC; CDR3: CASTPEGVYGTQYF
size: many; D: TRBD1; V: TRBV10-2; J: TRBJ1-6; DNA: TGCGCCAGCAGTGAGTCGAGGGGGACAGGTAATTCACCCCTCCACTTT; CDR3: CASSESRGTGNSPLHF
size: NA; D: NA; V: TRBV7-2; J: TRBJ2-1; DNA: TGTGCCAGCAGCCCGTGGAGAACGGGAATTATCCAGTTCTTC; CDR3: CASSPWRTGIIQFF
size: many; D: NA; V: TRBV20-1; J: TRBJ2-1; DNA: TGCAGTGCTAGAGCATTGGGTGCGGGGACCGACAATGAGCAGTTCTTC; CDR3: CSARALGAGTDNEQFF
size: once; D: TRBD1; V: TRBV20-1; J: TRBJ2-1; DNA: TGCAGTGCTTCTGGGACAGGCCGAGCCAATGAGCAGTTCTTC; CDR3: CSASGTGRANEQFF
size: few; D: NA; V: TRBV10-2; J: TRBJ2-1; DNA: TGCGCCAGCAGCCTCCGGCAGATAGTTGAATCTGAGCAGTTCTTC; CDR3: CASSLRQIVESEQFF
size: NA; D: TRBD1; V: TRBV5-1; J: TRBJ2-1; DNA: TGCGCCAGCAGCTTGGCCGCGGGACAGGGCTCCAATGAGCAGTTCTTC; CDR3: CASSLAAGQGSNEQFF
size: NA; D: NA; V: TRBV20-1; J: TRBJ1-4; DNA: TGCAGTGCTAGAGCCCCGGGCCTTGACAAAAAACTGTTTTTT; CDR3: CSARAPGLDKKLFF
size: many; D: NA; V: TRBV20-1; J: TRBJ2-1; DNA: TGCAGTGCTAGAGAGGGGTTGGGTGAGCAGTTCTTC; CDR3: CSAREGLGEQFF
size: NA; D: TRBD1; V: TRBV11-1; J: TRBJ2-1; DNA: TGTGCCAGCAGCAGTAAAGCCGGGACAGGGGCAGAGTACAATGAGCAGTTCTTC; CDR3: CASSSKAGTGAEYNEQFF
size: many; D: NA; V: TRBV7-9; J: TRBJ1-2; DNA: TGTGCCAGCAGCTTGGGAGGGGGAACTAACTATGGCTACACCTTC; CDR3: CASSLGGGTNYGYTF
size: NA; D: NA; V: TRBV7-3; J: TRBJ2-1; DNA: TGTGCCAGCAGCTTAACGAGGACAGTCGACAATGAGCAGTTCTTC; CDR3: CASSLTRTVDNEQFF
size: NA; D: NA; V: TRBV25-1; J: TRBJ1-6; DNA: TGTGCCAGCAGTGAATATGGAGGGAACTCACCCCTCCACTTT; CDR3: CASSEYGGNSPLHF
size: NA; D: NA; V: TRBV6-4; J: TRBJ1-5; DNA: TGTGCCAGCAGTGACTCTCCGGGTCAGCCCCAGCATTTT; CDR3: CASSDSPGQPQHF
size: many; D: NA; V: TRBV29-1; J: TRBJ1-2; DNA: TGCAGCGTTGAAGCGACGCTAGGCTACACCTTC; CDR3: CSVEATLGYTF
size: NA; D: TRBD2; V: TRBV6-1; J: TRBJ2-1; DNA: TGTGCCAGCGGGAGTCTAGCGGGGGGATACAATGAGCAGTTCTTC; CDR3: CASGSLAGGYNEQFF
size: few; D: NA; V: TRBV6-5; J: TRBJ2-3; DNA: TGTGCCAGCAGTTACGACCCAGCGGCAGATACGCAGTATTTT; CDR3: CASSYDPAADTQYF
size: many; D: NA; V: TRBV20-1; J: TRBJ1-4; DNA: TGCAGTGCTAGTAGGTCCGCTAATGAAAAACTGTTTTTT; CDR3: CSASRSANEKLFF
size: many; D: NA; V: TRBV7-2; J: TRBJ1-1; DNA: TGTGCCAGCAGCTTCGATCCGAACACTGAAGCTTTCTTT; CDR3: CASSFDPNTEAFF
size: NA; D: NA; V: TRBV12-3/TRBV12-4; J: TRBJ2-1; DNA: TGTGCCAGTTGGGTCGAGGGGGGGGGGAATGAGCAGTTCTTC; CDR3: CASWVEGGGNEQFF
size: NA; D: NA; V: TRBV2; J: TRBJ2-1; DNA: TGTGCCAGCAACCCTTCAAATGAGCAGTTCTTC; CDR3: CASNPSNEQFF
size: NA; D: TRBD1; V: TRBV7-2; J: TRBJ2-5; DNA: TGTGCCAGCAGCTGGGACAGTAACAAAGAGACCCAGTACTTC; CDR3: CASSWDSNKETQYF
size: NA; D: NA; V: TRBV12-3/TRBV12-4; J: TRBJ2-2; DNA: TGTGCCAGCAACGAACCCGGTCCCACCGGGGAGCTGTTTTTT; CDR3: CASNEPGPTGELFF
size: many; D: NA; V: TRBV4-3; J: TRBJ2-7; DNA: TGCGCCAGCAGCCAAGATGTAGGGTTCTACGAGCAGTACTTC; CDR3: CASSQDVGFYEQYF
size: NA; D: TRBD1; V: TRBV15; J: TRBJ2-2; DNA: TGTGCCACCAGCAGAGACCGCCGGGACAGGGGTACCGGGGAGCTGTTTTTT; CDR3: CATSRDRRDRGTGELFF
size: NA; D: TRBD1; V: TRBV7-9; J: TRBJ2-2; DNA: TGTGCCAGCAGTCGGACAGGGGTGGACACCGGGGAGCTGTTTTTT; CDR3: CASSRTGVDTGELFF
size: NA; D: TRBD1; V: TRBV30; J: TRBJ1-1; DNA: TGTGCCTGGGACGAGGACAGGGCTTTGAACACTGAAGCTTTCTTT; CDR3: CAWDEDRALNTEAFF
size: NA; D: TRBD1; V: TRBV20-1; J: TRBJ2-1; DNA: TGCAGTGCTAGTCCCCGACAGGGTTGGAACAATGAGCAGTTCTTC; CDR3: CSASPRQGWNNEQFF
size: many; D: NA; V: TRBV12-2; J: TRBJ2-3; DNA: TGTGCAAGTCGCATCGGCCTCAAGGATACGCAGTATTTT; CDR3: CASRIGLKDTQYF
size: many; D: TRBD2; V: TRBV7-9; J: TRBJ2-1; DNA: TGCGCCAGCAGCTCCGGGGGGTCCTACAATGAGCAGTTCTTC; CDR3: CASSSGGSYNEQFF